A selection of T cell receptor beta chains follows, all from one sample in a study of cytomegalovirus exposure and HLA in healthy donors. Profiling relied on immunoSEQ multiplex PCR, and the TCRdb table lists in-frame clones only, not all of them. Counted here are some 120,000 clones, less than 85% occurring once; the ten biggest clones make up around 2.5%. Sequencing was done on a sample of PBMCs. The receptors come from a man younger than 40 in good health and CMV-seronegative. The CDR3 runs from the conserved cysteine through the conserved F or W. A D gene is named only where the DNA matches it firmly. A clone size is listed for some rows: how often the clone was seen (once, few, many), or a class if it is expanded.

CASSLTSGRVIGELFF	TGCGCCAGCAGCTTGACTAGCGGGAGGGTCATCGGGGAGCTGTTTTTT	TRBV5-1	TRBJ2-2	TRBD2	few
CANSDSGSYDEQYF	TGTGCCAACTCGGATAGCGGGAGTTACGACGAGCAGTACTTC	TRBV28	TRBJ2-7	TRBD2	.
CASTNTAGGPRDEQFF	TGTGCCAGTACAAACACAGCGGGAGGCCCTCGAGATGAGCAGTTCTTC	TRBV19	TRBJ2-1	TRBD2	.
CASSNSGRADNEQFF	TGTGCCAGCAGCAATAGCGGGAGGGCTGACAATGAGCAGTTCTTC	TRBV9	TRBJ2-1	TRBD2	.
CASSEWGNYGYTF	TGTGCCAGCAGTGAGTGGGGCAACTATGGCTACACCTTC	TRBV6-6	TRBJ1-2	.	.
CAWSVQKQVQYF	TGTGCCTGGAGTGTACAAAAACAGGTACAGTACTTC	TRBV30	TRBJ2-7	.	.
CSTYFLTVELPDTQYF	TGCAGCACCTATTTCCTAACGGTCGAGCTCCCAGATACGCAGTATTTT	TRBV29-1	TRBJ2-3	.	.
CASGIVGQETQYF	TGTGCCAGCGGGATAGTGGGACAGGAGACCCAGTACTTC	TRBV5-5	TRBJ2-5	TRBD1	.
CASNSGYEKLFF	TGTGCCAGTAATTCAGGGTATGAAAAACTGTTTTTT	TRBV19	TRBJ1-4	.	.
CASIPLTGITYEQYF	TGTGCCAGTATACCATTAACAGGGATTACCTACGAGCAGTACTTC	TRBV7-9	TRBJ2-7	.	.
CASSVESSGRIYEQYF	TGTGCCAGCAGCGTAGAGTCTAGCGGGAGGATCTACGAGCAGTACTTC	TRBV9	TRBJ2-7	TRBD2	.
CASSEVAGTGELFF	TGTGCCAGCAGTGAGGTAGCAGGGACCGGGGAGCTGTTTTTT	TRBV6-4	TRBJ2-2	.	.
CASSLSVGPEAFF	TGTGCCAGCAGTTTATCTGTGGGGCCTGAAGCTTTCTTT	TRBV27	TRBJ1-1	.	.
CASSIVGQDYEQYF	TGTGCCAGTAGTATAGTGGGACAGGACTACGAGCAGTACTTC	TRBV19	TRBJ2-7	TRBD1	.
CASSLGAGDTDTQYF	TGTGCCAGTAGTCTGGGTGCGGGGGACACAGATACGCAGTATTTT	TRBV19	TRBJ2-3	TRBD2	.
CASSPLGRTSGIRHNEQFF	TGTGCCAGCTCACCATTAGGGAGAACTAGCGGAATAAGACACAATGAGCAGTTCTTC	TRBV18	TRBJ2-1	TRBD2	.
CASSESAGFGELFF	TGTGCCAGCAGTGAATCGGCAGGGTTCGGGGAGCTGTTTTTT	TRBV25-1	TRBJ2-2	.	once
CASSYGDRDLNEQYF	TGTGCCAGCAGTTACGGGGACAGGGATCTCAACGAGCAGTACTTC	TRBV6-5	TRBJ2-7	TRBD1	.
CASINRAVGYGYTF	TGTGCCAGCATTAACAGGGCGGTGGGCTATGGCTACACCTTC	TRBV11-3	TRBJ1-2	.	.
CAWSVLGTGSGYTF	TGTGCCTGGAGTGTACTAGGGACAGGGAGTGGCTACACCTTC	TRBV30	TRBJ1-2	TRBD1	.
CSVEEQGLPYF	TGCAGCGTTGAAGAACAGGGGTTACCGTACTTC	TRBV29-1	TRBJ2-7	TRBD1	.
CASSQVQGGNQPQHF	TGCGCCAGCAGCCAAGTTCAGGGTGGTAATCAGCCCCAGCATTTT	TRBV4-3	TRBJ1-5	.	.
CASSRPNGGGYTF	TGTGCCAGCAGCCGCCCCAATGGCGGTGGCTACACCTTC	TRBV6-5	TRBJ1-2	.	.
CASSPQQSTGTEAFF	TGTGCCAGCTCACCACAACAGTCCACGGGGACTGAAGCTTTCTTT	TRBV18	TRBJ1-1	.	.
CASSLAGSNQPQHF	TGTGCCAGCAGCTTGGCCGGGAGCAATCAGCCCCAGCATTTT	TRBV5-6	TRBJ1-5	.	once
CASSLSPAARIQYF	TGTGCCAGCAGTTTATCCCCGGCCGCGAGGATTCAGTACTTC	TRBV28	TRBJ2-4	.	.
CASSFRTGRSYEQYF	TGTGCCAGCAGTTTTAGGACAGGGCGCTCCTACGAGCAGTACTTC	TRBV6-5	TRBJ2-7	TRBD1	.
CASSTRQGAINTEAFF	TGTGCCAGTAGTACCCGACAGGGGGCGATAAACACTGAAGCTTTCTTT	TRBV19	TRBJ1-1	TRBD1	.
CASSPPLSPGEQFF	TGTGCCAGCAGCCCGCCCTTATCTCCAGGGGAGCAGTTCTTC	TRBV4-2	TRBJ2-1	.	few
CASRPGKVNEQFF	TGTGCCAGCAGACCAGGAAAGGTGAATGAGCAGTTCTTC	TRBV5-4	TRBJ2-1	.	once
CASSLAASGRGADTQYF	TGTGCCAGCAGCTTAGCGGCTAGCGGGAGGGGTGCAGATACGCAGTATTTT	TRBV7-2	TRBJ2-3	TRBD2	.
CAWSPRPGMVRGYTF	TGTGCCTGGAGCCCTCGACCGGGTATGGTTCGTGGCTACACCTTC	TRBV30	TRBJ1-2	.	.
CASSEAWGAEAFF	TGTGCCAGCAGTGAAGCGTGGGGCGCTGAAGCTTTCTTT	TRBV2	TRBJ1-1	.	.
CASGLAGDADTQYF	TGTGCCAGTGGACTAGCGGGAGATGCAGATACGCAGTATTTT	TRBV10-3	TRBJ2-3	TRBD2	.
CASSQDRALYEQYF	TGCGCCAGCAGCCAGGACAGGGCCCTCTACGAGCAGTACTTC	TRBV4-3	TRBJ2-7	TRBD1	.
CASSLDRSYGYTF	TGTGCCAGCAGCTTGGACAGGAGCTATGGCTACACCTTC	TRBV5-4	TRBJ1-2	.	.
CASSSTTNYGYTF	TGTGCCAGCAGTTCGACTACGAACTATGGCTACACCTTC	TRBV27	TRBJ1-2	.	.
CASSHEVGTSLAYEQYF	TGCGCCAGCAGCCACGAAGTGGGGACTAGTCTGGCTTACGAGCAGTACTTC	TRBV4-1	TRBJ2-7	TRBD2	.
CASSNRGFYEQYF	TGTGCCAGCAGCAACAGGGGTTTTTACGAGCAGTACTTC	TRBV28	TRBJ2-7	TRBD1	.
CASSIWEGRSSYEQYF	TGTGCCAGTAGTATTTGGGAAGGGAGGAGCTCCTACGAGCAGTACTTC	TRBV19	TRBJ2-7	.	.